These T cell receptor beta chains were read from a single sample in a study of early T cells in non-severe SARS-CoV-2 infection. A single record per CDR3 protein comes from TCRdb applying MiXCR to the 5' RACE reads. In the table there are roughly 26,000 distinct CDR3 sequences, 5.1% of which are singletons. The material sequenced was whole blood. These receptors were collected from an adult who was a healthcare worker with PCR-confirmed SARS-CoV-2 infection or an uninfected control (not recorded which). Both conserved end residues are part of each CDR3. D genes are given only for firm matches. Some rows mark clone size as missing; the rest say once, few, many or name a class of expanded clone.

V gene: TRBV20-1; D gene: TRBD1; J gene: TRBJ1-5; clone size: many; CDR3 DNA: TGCAGTGCTAGAGGAGGGGGCAGTCAGCCCCAGCATTTT; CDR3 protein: CSARGGGSQPQHF
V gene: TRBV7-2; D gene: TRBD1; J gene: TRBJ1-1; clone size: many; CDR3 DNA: TGTGCCAGCAGCTTACAGGGGGCCATGAACACTGAAGCTTTCTTT; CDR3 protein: CASSLQGAMNTEAFF
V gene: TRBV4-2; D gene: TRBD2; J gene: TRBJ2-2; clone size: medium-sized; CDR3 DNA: TGTGCCAGCAGCCAAGATCTAATCCTCCGGGGGGATGACACCGGGGAGCTGTTTTTT; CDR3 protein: CASSQDLILRGDDTGELFF
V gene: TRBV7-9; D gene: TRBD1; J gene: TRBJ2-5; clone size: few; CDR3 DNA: TGTGCCAGCAGCCCGGGGACAGTACAAGAGACCCAGTACTTC; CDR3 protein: CASSPGTVQETQYF
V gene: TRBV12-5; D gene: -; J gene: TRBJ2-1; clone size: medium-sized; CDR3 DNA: TGTGCTAGTGTCTTGGTATCTAGTGAGCAGTTCTTC; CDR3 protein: CASVLVSSEQFF
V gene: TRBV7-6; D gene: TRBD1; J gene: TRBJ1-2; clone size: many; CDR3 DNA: TGTGCCAGCAGCTTAGGACAGGGCGGGTACGGCTACACCTTC; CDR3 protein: CASSLGQGGYGYTF
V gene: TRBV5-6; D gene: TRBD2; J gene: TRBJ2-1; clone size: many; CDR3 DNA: TGTGCCAGCAGCTTGTCAGCGGGGGGATCCTACAATGAGCAGTTCTTC; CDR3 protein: CASSLSAGGSYNEQFF
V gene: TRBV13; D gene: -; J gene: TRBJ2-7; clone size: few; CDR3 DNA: TGTGCCAGCAGCTTAACCGGGTTCTCGGGCAGGGAGCAGTACTTC; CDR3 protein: CASSLTGFSGREQYF
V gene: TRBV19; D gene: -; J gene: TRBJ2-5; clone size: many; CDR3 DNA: TGTGCCAGTAGCCCCGTGGAGGGGCCGAAGAAAGAGACCCAGTACTTC; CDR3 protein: CASSPVEGPKKETQYF
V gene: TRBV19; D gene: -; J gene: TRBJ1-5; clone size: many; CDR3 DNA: TGTGCCAGTAGTATAAATCGGCAGCCCAGCAATCAGCCCCAGCATTTT; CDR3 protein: CASSINRQPSNQPQHF
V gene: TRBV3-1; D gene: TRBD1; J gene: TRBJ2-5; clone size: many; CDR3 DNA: TGTGCCAGCAGCCATACAGGGGGAGTCGAGACCCAGTACTTC; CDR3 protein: CASSHTGGVETQYF
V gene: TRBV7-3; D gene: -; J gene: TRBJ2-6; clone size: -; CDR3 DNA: TGTGCCAGCAGCTCAGGGGTCGGGGCCAACGTCCTGACTTTC; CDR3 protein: CASSSGVGANVLTF
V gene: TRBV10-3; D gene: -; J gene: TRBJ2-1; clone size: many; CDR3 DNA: TGTGCCTCACGAGCAGGATATTCGAAGAATGAGCAGTTCTTC; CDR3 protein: CASRAGYSKNEQFF
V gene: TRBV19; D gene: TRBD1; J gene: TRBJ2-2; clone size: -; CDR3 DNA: TGTGCCAGTAGCCGGGACAGGGGACGCACCGGGGAGCTGTTTTTT; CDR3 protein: CASSRDRGRTGELFF
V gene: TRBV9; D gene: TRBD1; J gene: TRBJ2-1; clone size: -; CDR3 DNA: TGTGCCAGCAGCGTATGGGACAGGGACTACAATGAGCAGTTCTTC; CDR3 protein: CASSVWDRDYNEQFF
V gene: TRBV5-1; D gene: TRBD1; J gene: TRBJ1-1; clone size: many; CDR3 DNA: TGCGCCAGCAGCTTAAGTCCCGGGACAGGGAACACTGAAGCTTTCTTT; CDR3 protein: CASSLSPGTGNTEAFF
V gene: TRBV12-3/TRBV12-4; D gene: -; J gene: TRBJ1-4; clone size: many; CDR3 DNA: TGTGCCAGCGGGCATGGTTGGGCGGGCGAAAAACTGTTTTTT; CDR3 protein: CASGHGWAGEKLFF
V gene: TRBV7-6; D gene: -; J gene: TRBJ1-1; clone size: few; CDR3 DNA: TGTGCCAGCAGCTTAAGTGGAAACACTGAAGCTTTCTTT; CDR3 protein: CASSLSGNTEAFF
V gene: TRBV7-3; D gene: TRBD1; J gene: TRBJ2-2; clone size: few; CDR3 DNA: TGTGCCAGCAGCTTAATGGGACAGTCTGTGTACACCGGGGAGCTGTTTTTT; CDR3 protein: CASSLMGQSVYTGELFF
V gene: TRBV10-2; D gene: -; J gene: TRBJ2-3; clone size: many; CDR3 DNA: TGCGCCAGCAGTGGCCTGGCGGAGCAGTATTTT; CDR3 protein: CASSGLAEQYF
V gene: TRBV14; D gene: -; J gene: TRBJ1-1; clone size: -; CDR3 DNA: TGTGCCAGCAGCCTTCGCAGACAGAGAATGAACACTGAAGCTTTCTTT; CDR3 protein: CASSLRRQRMNTEAFF
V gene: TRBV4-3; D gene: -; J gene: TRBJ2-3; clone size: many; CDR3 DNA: TGCGCCAGCAGCCATGGCAGGCAGCCAGATACGCAGTATTTT; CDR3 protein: CASSHGRQPDTQYF
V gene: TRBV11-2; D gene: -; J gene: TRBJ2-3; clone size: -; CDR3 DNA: TGTGCCAGCAGCGGCACCCAGGGAGATACGCAGTATTTT; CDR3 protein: CASSGTQGDTQYF
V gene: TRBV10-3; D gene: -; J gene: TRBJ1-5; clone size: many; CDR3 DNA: TGTGCCAGGGGACGGGGCCCCTCGGGGAGCAATCAGCCCCAGCATTTT; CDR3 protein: CARGRGPSGSNQPQHF
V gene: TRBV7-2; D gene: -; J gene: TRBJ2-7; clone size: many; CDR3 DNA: TGTGCCAGCACCCCCAACTCCGGTCCCTACGAGCAGTACTTC; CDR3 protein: CASTPNSGPYEQYF
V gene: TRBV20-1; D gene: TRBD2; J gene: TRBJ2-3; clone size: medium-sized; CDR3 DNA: TGCAGTGCTAGAGAGGGCGGCGGGGGGGCTACAGATACGCAGTATTTT; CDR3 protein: CSAREGGGGATDTQYF
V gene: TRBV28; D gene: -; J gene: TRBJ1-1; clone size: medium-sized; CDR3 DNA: TGTGCCAGCAGTTCCCAGGGTTGGGACACTGAAGCTTTCTTT; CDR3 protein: CASSSQGWDTEAFF
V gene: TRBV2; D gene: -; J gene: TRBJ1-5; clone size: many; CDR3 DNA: TGTGCCAGCGCAGTAGATAGCAATCAGCCCCAGCATTTT; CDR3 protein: CASAVDSNQPQHF
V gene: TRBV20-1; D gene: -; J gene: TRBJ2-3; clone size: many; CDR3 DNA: TGCAGTGCTAGAGATCCTGGGGGAAGCACAGATACGCAGTATTTT; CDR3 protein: CSARDPGGSTDTQYF
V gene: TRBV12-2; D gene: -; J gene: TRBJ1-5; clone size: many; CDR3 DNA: TGTGCAAGTCGCTGTTCGGGTAGCAATCAGCCCCAGCATTTT; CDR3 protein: CASRCSGSNQPQHF
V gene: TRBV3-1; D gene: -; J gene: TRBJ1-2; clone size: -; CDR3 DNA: TGTGCCAGCAGCCAAGTGTCTGCTAACTATGGCTACACCTTC; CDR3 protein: CASSQVSANYGYTF
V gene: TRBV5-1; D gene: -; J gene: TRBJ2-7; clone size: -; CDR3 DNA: TGCGCCAGCAGCTTGGAACAAGTCTACGAGCAGTACTTC; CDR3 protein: CASSLEQVYEQYF
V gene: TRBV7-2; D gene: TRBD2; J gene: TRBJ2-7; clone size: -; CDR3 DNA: TGTGCCAGCAGCCGCGGGGGGGCCATCCACGAGCAGTACTTC; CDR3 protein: CASSRGGAIHEQYF
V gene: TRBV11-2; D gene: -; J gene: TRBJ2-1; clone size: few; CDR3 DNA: TGTGCCAGCAGTTCAAACCGCGAGGGTGAGCAGTTCTTC; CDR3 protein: CASSSNREGEQFF
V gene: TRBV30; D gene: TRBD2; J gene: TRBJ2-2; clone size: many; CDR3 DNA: TGTGCCTGGACTAGCGGGGTACCCACCGGGGAGCTGTTTTTT; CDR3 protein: CAWTSGVPTGELFF
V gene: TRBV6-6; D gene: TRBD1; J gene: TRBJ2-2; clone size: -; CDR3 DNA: TGTGCCAGCAGTTACCCCCTCCGGACCGCAGGGGGCGCCGGCACCGGGGAGCTGTTTTTT; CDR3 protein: CASSYPLRTAGGAGTGELFF
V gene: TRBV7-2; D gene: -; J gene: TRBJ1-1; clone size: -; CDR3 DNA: TGTGCCAGCAGCTTAAGGGGAGGGGCTGTTAGGATTGAAGCTTTCTTT; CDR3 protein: CASSLRGGAVRIEAFF
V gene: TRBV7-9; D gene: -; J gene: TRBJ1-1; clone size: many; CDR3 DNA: TGTGCCAGCAGCTTCGGGCCTAGCGCTGAAGCTTTCTTT; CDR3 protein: CASSFGPSAEAFF
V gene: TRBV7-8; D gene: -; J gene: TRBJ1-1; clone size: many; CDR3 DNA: TGTGCCAGCAGCTCCCCGAACACTGAAGCTTTCTTT; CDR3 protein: CASSSPNTEAFF
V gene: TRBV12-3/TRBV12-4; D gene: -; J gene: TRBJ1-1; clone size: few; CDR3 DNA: TGTGCCAGCAGTTTTCAGGGGAACACTGAAGCTTTCTTT; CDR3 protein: CASSFQGNTEAFF
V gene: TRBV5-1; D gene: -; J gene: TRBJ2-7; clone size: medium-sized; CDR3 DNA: TGCGCCAGCAGCTTGGGAGGGCCCGAGCAGTACTTC; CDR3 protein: CASSLGGPEQYF
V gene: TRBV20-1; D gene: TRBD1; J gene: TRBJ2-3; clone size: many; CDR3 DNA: TGCAGTGCCGACAGGAGGACAGGGGGCTTGACAGATACGCAGTATTTT; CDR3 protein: CSADRRTGGLTDTQYF
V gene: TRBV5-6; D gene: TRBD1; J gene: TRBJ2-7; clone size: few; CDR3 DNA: TGTGCCAGCAGCTTGCGACAGGGGATCCACGAGCAGTACTTC; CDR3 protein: CASSLRQGIHEQYF
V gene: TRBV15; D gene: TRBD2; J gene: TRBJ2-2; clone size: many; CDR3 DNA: TGTGCCACCAGCACGGGACTAGCGGGGAACACCGGGGAGCTGTTTTTT; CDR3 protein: CATSTGLAGNTGELFF
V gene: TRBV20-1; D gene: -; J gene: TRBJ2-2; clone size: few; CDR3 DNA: TGCAGTGCTTACCTAGGGGACGGGGAGCTGTTTTTT; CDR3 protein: CSAYLGDGELFF
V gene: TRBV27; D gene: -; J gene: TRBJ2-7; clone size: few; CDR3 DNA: TGTGCCAGCAGTCCCGGGGTGATAGAGGGATACGAGCAGTACTTC; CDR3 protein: CASSPGVIEGYEQYF
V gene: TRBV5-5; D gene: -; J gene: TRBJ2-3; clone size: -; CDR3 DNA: TGTGCCAGCAGCCCGGACCAACGCACAGATACGCAGTATTTT; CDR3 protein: CASSPDQRTDTQYF
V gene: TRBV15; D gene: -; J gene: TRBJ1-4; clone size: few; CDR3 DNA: TGTGCCACCCACCCGGGGCCTATTAAGGGTGAAAAACTGTTTTTT; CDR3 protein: CATHPGPIKGEKLFF
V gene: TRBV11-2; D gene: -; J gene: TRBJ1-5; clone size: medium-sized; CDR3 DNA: TGTGCCAGCAGCTTAGCTGGGGGCAATCAGCCCCAGCATTTT; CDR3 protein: CASSLAGGNQPQHF
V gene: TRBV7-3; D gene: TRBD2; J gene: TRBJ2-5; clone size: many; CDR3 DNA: TGTGCCAGCAGCTTAATGGGGGGGAGCCAAGAGACCCAGTACTTC; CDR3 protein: CASSLMGGSQETQYF
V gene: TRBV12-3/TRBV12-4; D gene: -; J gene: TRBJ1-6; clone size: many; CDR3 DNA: TGTGCCAGCAGTTTAAACAGGAATTCACCCCTCCACTTT; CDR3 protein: CASSLNRNSPLHF
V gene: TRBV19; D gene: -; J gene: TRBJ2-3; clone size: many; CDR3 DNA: TGTGCCAGTAGTATACTCGGCAGCACAGATACGCAGTATTTT; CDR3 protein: CASSILGSTDTQYF
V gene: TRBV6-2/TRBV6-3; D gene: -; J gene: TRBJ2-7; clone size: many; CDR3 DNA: TGTGCCAGCACCAACCCCGCATACACCTACGAGCAGTACTTC; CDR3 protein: CASTNPAYTYEQYF
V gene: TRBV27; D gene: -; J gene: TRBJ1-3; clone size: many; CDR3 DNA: TGTGCCAGCAGTTTTCGAGGCGGATCTGGAAACACCATATATTTT; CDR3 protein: CASSFRGGSGNTIYF
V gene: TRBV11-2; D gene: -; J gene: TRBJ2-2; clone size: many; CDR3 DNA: TGTGCCAGCAGCCCCGACCGGCGGGGTCGGACCGGGGAGCTGTTTTTT; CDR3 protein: CASSPDRRGRTGELFF
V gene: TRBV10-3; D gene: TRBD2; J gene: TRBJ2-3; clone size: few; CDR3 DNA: TGTGCCACCCTCGGGGGGGCCCTGAGAGATACGCAGTATTTT; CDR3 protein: CATLGGALRDTQYF
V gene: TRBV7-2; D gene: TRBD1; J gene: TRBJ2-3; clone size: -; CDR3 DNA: TGTGCCAGCAGCCCGGACAGGGAAGATACGCAGTATTTT; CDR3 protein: CASSPDREDTQYF
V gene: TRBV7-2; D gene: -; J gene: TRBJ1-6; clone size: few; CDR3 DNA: TGTGCCAGCAGCCCAGACAAAAACGATTATTCACCCCTCCACTTT; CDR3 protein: CASSPDKNDYSPLHF
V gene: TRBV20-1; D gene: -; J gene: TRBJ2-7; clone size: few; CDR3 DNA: TGCAGTGCTAGAAGCCGGAATTATGTGCAGTACTTC; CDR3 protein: CSARSRNYVQYF